This record covers a single T cell receptor (beta chain). The specificity of this receptor is unknown. No base qualities exist here, and no much larger clone lies one base off it. V loses 0 bases, J loses 6 bases, and the germline ends lie 6 bases apart. From the cysteine up to the phenylalanine, the CDR3 has a length of 13 residues. The read is trimmed to its CDR3 DNA, 39 bases read in frame from base 1. The germline V gene specifies LGHNT as CDR1 and FRNRAP as CDR2. For sequencing of the TCRbeta CDR3 region, genomic DNA was extracted from the sorted cells. The immunoSEQ Assay was used to sequence the TCRbeta CDR3 regions. TCRdb's version of the immuneACCESS table is confined to in-frame rearrangements and falls short of the full clone set. An unresolved V gene accounts for under half of the shortfall where checked; the remainder is of unknown origin. The sample has roughly 67,000 clones on record, 80% to 90% of them singletons. Jointly, the top ten make up 3.5% to 5% of the sample.

The trial excluded patients who had a history of autoimmune disease or were on systemic immunosuppression. Peripheral blood for TCR sequencing was collected from all dose cohorts at baseline, on cycle 4 day 1, and on cycle 7 day 1. Samples came from an open-label, multicenter, first-in-human phase I dose-escalation trial of ivuxolimab. Adults with locally advanced or metastatic head and neck squamous cell, hepatocellular, melanoma or renal cell carcinoma were enrolled in the trial. Before TCR sequencing, CD4+ and CD8+ T cells were separately sorted from peripheral blood. This specimen comes from a study of OX40 agonist ivuxolimab in advanced cancers. In terms of the full investigation: Ivuxolimab was an agonistic, fully human IgG2 monoclonal antibody directed against OX40 (CD134), a costimulatory receptor. Partial responses occurred in three dose-escalation patients: two with cutaneous melanoma and one with hepatocellular carcinoma. Peripheral TCRbeta sequencing aimed to test whether ivuxolimab altered TCR sequence diversity and caused clonal T-cell expansion. Intravenous ivuxolimab was administered to patients every 2 weeks at six dose levels: 0.01, 0.1, 0.3, 1.5, 3 and 10 mg/kg. Of the roughly 54 dose-escalation patients, hepatocellular carcinoma was present in approximately 20, melanoma in approximately 15, renal cell carcinoma in 9 and head and neck cancer in 9. In the dose-escalation cohort, over 65% of patients were male, and the mean age was about 55 years, with a range of about 20 to 79. The paper describes the monotherapy dose-escalation part (N of about 54 patients) of the phase I trial of ivuxolimab. Prior anti-PD-1, anti-PD-L1 or anti-CTLA-4 therapy was permitted, and about two fifths of dose-escalation patients had received checkpoint inhibitors.

The research as a whole found: Low levels of normalized T-cell clonal expansion were also seen in some patients who did not respond. Clonal expansion of both CD4+ and CD8+ blood T cells was observed from baseline to week 6 at doses 0.1 to 3.0 mg/kg. In the 0.1-3.0 mg/kg groups, partial responders were among the patients with the lowest normalized peripheral clonal expansion, particularly in CD8+ T cells. Antigen specificity was not determined for the clonally expanded peripheral T cells. After ivuxolimab, expanded clones were on average more numerous among CD8+ T cells than among CD4+ T cells.

The starting material was CD4+ or CD8+ T cells sorted from blood, obtained in a trial of the OX40 agonist ivuxolimab. Recombination connected TRBV12-5 to TRBJ2-1, with the D gene too uncertain to name. The clonotype was recovered from an adult with an advanced solid tumor such as melanoma, head and neck, liver or kidney cancer. The encoded CDR3 is CASGLVLSNEQFF. The bases are TGTGCTAGTGGTTTGGTACTCTCCAATGAGCAGTTCTTC.